This T cell receptor (beta chain) was captured by sequencing in a study of shared clonotypes between healthy human individuals. About this clone: No antigen is known for it.

At deep level, the assay was performed. The quantity of DNA used in unsorted PBMC replicate PCRs was approximately 300 ng, corresponding to tens of thousands of T cell genomes. The repertoire was sequenced with immunoSEQ multiplex PCR; TCRdb's copy has only in-frame clones and lacks some. The sample holds about 490,000 clones; about 80% are singletons and the top ten take more than 10%. Germline-derived CDR1 and CDR2 are MDHEN and SYDVKM. CDR3 length: 15 amino acids. V trimming: 8 bases; J trimming: 7 bases; junction bases outside the gene matches: 10. Study-wide points: The low donor count limited represented genetic and exposure-history diversity.

The TCR originated in a woman aged 40 to 49 in good health. Some clones in this sample may be carry-over from other donors' samples. Sequencing was carried out using PBMCs. The chain couples TRBV28 to TRBJ2-1; 11 bases are shared with TRBD2. CDR3 bases: TGTGCCAGCGCGCAGGGGGGACTAGCGGTAAATGAGCAGTTCTTC. Encoded protein: CASAQGGLAVNEQFF.